The rows below give T cell receptor beta chains drawn from one sample of a study of T cells after yellow fever vaccination. Via MiXCR, TCRdb re-called the 5' RACE reads, giving one row per CDR3 protein. The sample lists some 390,000 distinct CDR3 sequences, 18% occurring once. Sequencing was performed on PBMCs, taken before the yellow fever booster vaccination. All receptors come from a young man who received the YFV17D yellow fever vaccine. Each CDR3 is given with its conserved first and last residue. A D gene is named only where the DNA matches it firmly. The size field is filled for only some rows; it gives once, few, many or a size class.

-	-	TRBJ1-2	TRBV29-1	CSTDTYYGYTF	TGCAGTACCGACACCTACTATGGCTACACCTTC
-	few	TRBJ2-7	TRBV20-1	CSARETASSYEQYF	TGCAGTGCTAGAGAGACGGCGAGCTCCTACGAGCAGTACTTC
-	-	TRBJ1-2	TRBV7-2	CASSLYREDGYTF	TGTGCCAGCAGCTTGTACAGGGAGGACGGCTACACCTTC
-	once	TRBJ2-5	TRBV4-1	CASSQEDPGDLSPRETQYF	TGCGCCAGCAGCCAAGAAGATCCAGGGGATCTATCCCCCAGAGAGACCCAGTACTTC
TRBD1	many	TRBJ2-4	TRBV20-1	CSAGGQGSAKNIQYF	TGCAGTGCTGGTGGACAGGGGTCGGCCAAAAACATTCAGTACTTC
TRBD2	few	TRBJ2-5	TRBV24-1	CATSVFRGGIETQYF	TGTGCCACCAGTGTGTTCCGCGGGGGGATTGAGACCCAGTACTTC
-	-	TRBJ2-3	TRBV5-1	CASSFAGLDTDTQYF	TGCGCCAGCAGCTTCGCGGGACTCGATACAGATACGCAGTATTTT
-	few	TRBJ1-1	TRBV18	CASSPLGRKAFF	TGTGCCAGCTCACCACTGGGACGAAAAGCTTTCTTT
-	many	TRBJ2-1	TRBV5-1	CASSLDANEQFF	TGCGCCAGCAGCTTGGATGCCAATGAGCAGTTCTTC
-	-	TRBJ2-7	TRBV4-3	CASSPSRTGAYEQYF	TGCGCCAGCAGCCCCTCCCGAACGGGGGCCTACGAGCAGTACTTC
-	few	TRBJ2-5	TRBV5-1	CASTRTSAAETQYF	TGCGCCAGCACTAGGACATCGGCGGCAGAGACCCAGTACTTC
-	-	TRBJ2-5	TRBV7-9	CASSPGSGYQETQYF	TGTGCCAGCAGCCCCGGGTCGGGGTACCAAGAGACCCAGTACTTC
-	-	TRBJ2-4	TRBV7-9	CASSFGGGLAKNIQYF	TGTGCCAGCAGCTTTGGAGGAGGACTAGCCAAAAACATTCAGTACTTC
TRBD1	-	TRBJ1-1	TRBV15	CATSPDRGRSEAFF	TGTGCCACCAGCCCAGACAGGGGCCGCTCCGAAGCTTTCTTT
TRBD2	few	TRBJ2-3	TRBV7-3	CASSSAAGGITDTQYF	TGTGCCAGCAGCTCCGCCGCGGGGGGGATCACAGATACGCAGTATTTT
-	once	TRBJ1-4	TRBV19	CASRLDPGATNEKLIF	TGTGCCAGTAGGCTCGATCCCGGTGCAACTAATGAAAAACTGATTTTT
TRBD2	-	TRBJ2-3	TRBV24-1	CATSDPRTSGGASKDTQYF	TGTGCCACCAGTGACCCCCGGACTAGCGGGGGGGCCTCCAAAGATACGCAGTATTTT
-	few	TRBJ2-5	TRBV12-3/TRBV12-4	CASRRRVQETQYF	TGTGCCAGCCGGCGTCGAGTCCAAGAGACCCAGTACTTC
-	few	TRBJ1-1	TRBV27	CASSPFLVNTEAFF	TGTGCCAGCAGCCCCTTTTTGGTGAACACTGAAGCTTTCTTT
-	-	TRBJ1-2	TRBV29-1	CSVAWGNYGYTF	TGCAGCGTTGCATGGGGTAACTATGGCTACACCTTC
TRBD2	-	TRBJ2-7	TRBV9	CASSVAGGREQYF	TGTGCCAGCAGCGTAGCGGGGGGGCGTGAGCAGTACTTC
TRBD1	-	TRBJ1-3	TRBV10-3	CAIWDRDPGNTIYF	TGTGCCATCTGGGACAGGGACCCTGGAAACACCATATATTTT
TRBD2	few	TRBJ2-1	TRBV20-1	CSAGTSGGPAFDRQFF	TGCAGTGCCGGGACTAGCGGGGGGCCCGCCTTCGACAGGCAGTTCTTC
-	-	TRBJ2-1	TRBV9	CASSVLRLGDEQFF	TGTGCCAGCAGCGTTCTCAGGCTGGGAGATGAGCAGTTCTTC
-	many	TRBJ2-3	TRBV10-3	CAISLGQSPVTDTQYF	TGTGCCATCAGTTTGGGACAATCCCCCGTGACAGATACGCAGTATTTT
-	-	TRBJ2-5	TRBV6-6	CASSYMGRETQYF	TGTGCCAGCAGTTATATGGGGAGGGAGACCCAGTACTTC
TRBD2	-	TRBJ2-3	TRBV9	CASSVEPSGGGTQYF	TGTGCCAGCAGCGTAGAACCTAGCGGGGGTGGTACGCAGTATTTT
-	-	TRBJ2-3	TRBV29-1	CSVGESGTVTQYF	TGCAGCGTTGGTGAGTCTGGCACAGTTACGCAGTATTTT
-	-	TRBJ1-2	TRBV5-8	CASSLYAGARGYTF	TGTGCCAGCAGCTTGTATGCGGGGGCGAGAGGCTACACCTTC
TRBD2	-	TRBJ2-3	TRBV7-8	CASSFTSGNTDTQYF	TGTGCCAGCAGCTTCACTAGCGGGAACACAGATACGCAGTATTTT
TRBD2	few	TRBJ2-3	TRBV5-4	CASSSSTSGGTQYF	TGTGCCAGCAGCTCCAGTACTAGCGGGGGAACGCAGTATTTT
-	few	TRBJ1-2	TRBV29-1	CSVKPTGRQGYTF	TGCAGCGTCAAACCAACAGGGAGGCAAGGCTACACCTTC
-	few	TRBJ1-2	TRBV7-2	CASSPSNYGYTF	TGTGCCAGCAGCCCCTCTAACTATGGCTACACCTTC
-	-	TRBJ1-1	TRBV6-2/TRBV6-3	CASSSNMNTEAFF	TGTGCCAGCTCAAGTAACATGAACACTGAAGCTTTCTTT
-	many	TRBJ1-5	TRBV5-1	CASSTGRDQPQHF	TGCGCCAGCTCGACAGGTCGGGATCAGCCCCAGCATTTT
TRBD2	-	TRBJ2-1	TRBV3-1	CASSQVAGGHNEQFF	TGTGCCAGCAGCCAAGTTGCGGGGGGGCATAATGAGCAGTTCTTC
-	-	TRBJ2-5	TRBV4-1	CASSQQGQWETQYF	TGCGCCAGCAGCCAGCAAGGACAGTGGGAGACCCAGTACTTC
TRBD2	few	TRBJ2-2	TRBV7-2	CASSLVPGSGVLGELFF	TGTGCCAGCAGCTTAGTCCCGGGGAGCGGGGTACTAGGGGAGCTGTTTTTT
-	-	TRBJ2-1	TRBV3-1	CASSHWATESSYNEQFF	TGTGCCAGCAGCCACTGGGCAACAGAGAGCTCCTACAATGAGCAGTTCTTC
TRBD1	-	TRBJ2-4	TRBV6-1	CASSESRGLIQYF	TGTGCCAGCAGTGAGTCCAGGGGGCTCATTCAGTACTTC
-	few	TRBJ2-2	TRBV5-1	CASSLRSDNTGELFF	TGCGCCAGCAGCTTGAGGTCAGACAACACCGGGGAGCTGTTTTTT
TRBD1	-	TRBJ1-2	TRBV5-1	CASSLRGQTTYGYTF	TGCGCCAGCAGCTTGCGGGGACAGACCACCTATGGCTACACCTTC
TRBD1	-	TRBJ2-1	TRBV7-3	CASSLSGGQGPYNEQFF	TGTGCCAGCAGCTTATCCGGCGGACAGGGACCCTACAATGAGCAGTTCTTC
-	few	TRBJ1-5	TRBV2	CASSAIGPDQPQHF	TGTGCCAGCAGTGCTATAGGACCGGATCAGCCCCAGCATTTT
-	-	TRBJ2-5	TRBV2	CASRPSGETQYF	TGTGCCAGCAGACCGAGTGGGGAGACCCAGTACTTC